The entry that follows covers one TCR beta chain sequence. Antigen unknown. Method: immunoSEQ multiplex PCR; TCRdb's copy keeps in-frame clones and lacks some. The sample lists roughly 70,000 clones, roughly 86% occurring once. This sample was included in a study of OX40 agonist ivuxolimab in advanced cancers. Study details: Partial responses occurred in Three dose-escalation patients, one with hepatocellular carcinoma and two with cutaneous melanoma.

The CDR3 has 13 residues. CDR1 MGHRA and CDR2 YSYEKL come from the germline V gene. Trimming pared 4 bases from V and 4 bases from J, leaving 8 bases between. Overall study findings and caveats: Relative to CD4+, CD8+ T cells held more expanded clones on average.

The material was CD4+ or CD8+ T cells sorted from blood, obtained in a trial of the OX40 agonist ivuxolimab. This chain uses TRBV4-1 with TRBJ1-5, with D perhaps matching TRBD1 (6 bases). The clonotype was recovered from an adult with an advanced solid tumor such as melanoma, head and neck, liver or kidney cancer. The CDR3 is CASSRQENQPQHF. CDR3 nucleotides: TGCGCCAGCAGCCGACAGGAAAATCAGCCCCAGCATTTT.